These 24 T cell receptor beta chains were all obtained from the same sample, sequenced in a study of blood T cell repertoires in COVID-19. Libraries were prepared by immunoSEQ multiplex PCR; TCRdb keeps only in-frame clonotypes and omits some of them. In the table there are about 140,000 clones, around 84% of which are singletons. Sequencing used peripheral blood. The source is a woman between 50 and 59 years old with acute or convalescent COVID-19.

V gene TRBV11-2 combines with J gene TRBJ2-1; D remains ambiguous. CDR1 is SGHAT, CDR2 FQNNGV, per germline. Deletions cut 2 bases from V and 6 bases from J, with 11 bases between. There are 14 residues in the CDR3. CDR3 in amino acids: CASSLNYRLNEQFF. CDR3 DNA sequence: TGTGCCAGCAGCTTAAACTACCGGCTCAATGAGCAGTTCTTC.

This clone has a handful of counts. The chain has TRBV14 and TRBJ2-5, with TRBD1 identical over 7 bases. Germline V CDR1 and CDR2: SGHDN, FVKESK. V shed 7 bases and J 2 bases; nucleotides not matched to a gene: 4. The CDR3 length is 13 residues. In DNA form, the CDR3 reads TGTGCCAGCACCCGACAGGGACAAGAGACCCAGTACTTC. Amino acids: CASTRQGQETQYF.

This rearrangement joins TRBV6-5 to TRBJ1-4; 9 bases fit TRBD1. The CDR3 runs 15 residues. Germline V lookup: CDR1 MNHEY, CDR2 SVGAGI. The V and J ends lost 4 bases and 6 bases, in that order; junction bases with no gene match: 6. This CDR3 reads CASSSAGTGHEKLFF. The CDR3 nucleotides read TGTGCCAGCAGTTCCGCCGGGACAGGGCATGAAAAACTGTTTTTT.

The V call is TRBV5-1, the J call TRBJ2-3, with TRBD2 as a possible D gene (7 bases). CDR3 length equals 15 residues. Deletions cut 5 bases from V and 1 base from J, with 14 bases between. CDR1 is SGHRS and CDR2 is YFSETQ in the germline V gene. DNA of the CDR3: TGCGCCAGCAGAGATCGCGGGGGCCGCACAGATACGCAGTATTTT. Encoded protein: CASRDRGGRTDTQYF.

As for this clone: This specimen includes other DNA sequences encoding the same CDR3. V and J are TRBV7-9 and TRBJ1-1, with D possibly matching TRBD1 (6 bases). Germline V gene lookup returns CDR1 SEHNR and CDR2 FQNEAQ (reference sequence). The length of the CDR3 is 13 residues. V was trimmed by 3 bases and J by 1 base, leaving 6 bases between them. The chain's CDR3 is CASSLGQNTEAFF. The CDR3 DNA follows: TGTGCCAGCAGCTTGGGACAGAACACTGAAGCTTTCTTT.

As for this clone: A read error may produce the germline difference seen at one junction end. V and J are TRBV6-5 and TRBJ1-4; 8 nucleotides agree with TRBD1. The CDR3 consists of 13 residues. From germline, CDR1 is MNHEY and CDR2 SVGAGI. For the CDR3, the DNA is TGTGCCAGCAGCCTGGACAGGGAAGAAAAGCTGTTTTTT. Its protein is CASSLDREEKLFF.

Here the CDR3 DNA reads TGTGCCAGCAGTTACGATACCGAACACAATGAAAAACTGTTTTTT. Residues: CASSYDTEHNEKLFF. This chain links TRBV6-5 with TRBJ1-4; D gene unclear. Germline loops: CDR1 MNHEY, CDR2 SVGAGI. This CDR3 region has 15 residues. Trimming shortened V by 2 bases and J by 5 bases, and 12 bases separated the two germline ends.

The chain joins TRBV6-1 to TRBJ2-2; 13 nucleotides line up with TRBD2. The germline V gene has CDR1 MNHNS and CDR2 SASEGT. Germline trimming cut 4 bases from V and 3 bases from J; bases unmatched to any gene: 5. CDR3 size: 17 residues. CDR3 amino acids: CASSAVGTSGDTGELFF. In DNA form, the CDR3 reads TGTGCCAGCAGTGCCGTGGGGACTAGCGGGGACACCGGGGAGCTGTTTTTT.

The chain joins TRBV5-1 to TRBJ1-2; 9 bases are a match to TRBD1. This CDR3 spans 13 amino acids. The germline V gene encodes CDR1 SGHRS and CDR2 YFSETQ. Unmatched junction bases numbered 2, after V lost 0 bases and J lost 8 bases. The CDR3 DNA reads TGCGCCAGCAGCTTGGATACAGGGGGCGGCTACACCTTC. It is translated as CASSLDTGGGYTF.

V gene TRBV7-9 combines with J gene TRBJ2-7; a possible D gene is TRBD2 (6 bases). V lost 1 base and J 1 base, leaving 14 bases between the germline ends. This CDR3 spans 16 amino acids. Germline V gene data show CDR1 as SEHNR and CDR2 as FQNEAQ (reference sequence). The CDR3 DNA sequence: TGTGCCAGCAGCTTAGACGGGGGTGATCGGTCCTACGAGCAGTACTTC. Residues: CASSLDGGDRSYEQYF.

The count of this clone is one. The rearrangement joins TRBV24-1 to TRBJ1-3, with D maybe TRBD1 (6 bases). Trimming cost V 8 bases and J 2 bases, with 9 bases left between them. The V gene's germline CDR1 is KGHDR and CDR2 SFDVKD. The CDR3 is 13 amino acids. In DNA form, the CDR3 reads TGTGCCACCACCAGGGGAGCTGGAAACACCATATATTTT. As protein: CATTRGAGNTIYF.

This sequence joins TRBV7-3 and TRBJ2-3, with D tentatively TRBD1 (5 bases). This CDR3 is built from 13 residues. The V gene's germline CDR1 is SGHTA and CDR2 FQGTGA. V was clipped by 6 bases and J by 6 bases, with 13 bases between them. Here the CDR3 DNA reads TGTGCCAGCAGGCTACCCCCAGGGGATACGCAGTATTTT. This encodes CASRLPPGDTQYF.

This chain uses TRBV6-5 with TRBJ1-6, with D possibly TRBD1 on 6 matching bases. From germline, CDR1 is MNHEY and CDR2 SVGAGI. Trimming removed 2 bases at V and 6 bases at J, with 8 bases between. The length of the CDR3 is 14 residues. The CDR3 region has the DNA TGTGCCAGCAGTTACGACAGGTCTAATTCACCCCTCCACTTT. Amino acids: CASSYDRSNSPLHF.

This rearrangement joins TRBV7-2 to TRBJ2-1; 10 bases are a match to TRBD2. CDR1 and CDR2 from the germline V gene are SGHTA and FQGNSA. The CDR3 covers 16 residues. Germline trimming cut 1 base from V and 4 bases from J; bases unmatched to any gene: 4. This CDR3 is CASSLGLAGEYNEQFF. For the CDR3, the DNA is TGTGCCAGCAGCTTAGGTCTAGCGGGGGAATACAATGAGCAGTTCTTC.

The chain combines TRBV6-6 with TRBJ1-5, with unresolved D. Looked up from germline, CDR1 is MNHNY and CDR2 is SVGAGI (reference sequence). The V end lost 0 bases, the J end lost 4 bases, and 10 bases lay between the germline ends. The CDR3 spans 15 residues. The CDR3 region is CASSYSMAGNQPQHF. For the CDR3, the DNA is TGTGCCAGCAGTTACTCCATGGCAGGAAATCAGCCCCAGCATTTT.

The J gene is TRBJ2-1, the V gene TRBV5-1; TRBD2 matches 10 bases. The CDR3 contains 17 residues. V lost 0 bases and J lost 5; bases outside the gene matches: 8. Germline values: CDR1 SGHRS, CDR2 YFSETQ. CDR3 nucleotide sequence: TGCGCCAGCAGCTTGGGAAAGCGGGGGGGCCTCGACAATGAGCAGTTCTTC. Amino acid sequence: CASSLGKRGGLDNEQFF. Filled out from reference TRBV5-1 and TRBJ2-1, the complete variable domain reads KAGVTQTPRYLIKTRGQQVTLSCSPISGHRSVSWYQQTPGQGLQFLFEYFSETQRNKGNFPGRFSGRQFSNSRSEMNVSTLELGDSALYLCASSLGKRGGLDNEQFFGPGTRLTVL.

The rearrangement uses TRBV6-2 or TRBV6-3 and TRBJ1-2, with D perhaps matching TRBD1 (6 bases). This CDR3 is 18 amino acids long. The germline V and J ends were trimmed by 6 bases and 1 base, with 24 bases remaining between them. Germline loops: CDR1 MNHEY, CDR2 SVGEGT. For the CDR3, the DNA is TGTGCCAGCAGCGCCCTCCAGCCAAGGGGGGACTATAACTATGGCTACACCTTC. This encodes CASSALQPRGDYNYGYTF.

This clone has just a few counts. This chain uses TRBV7-3 with TRBJ2-7, with 13 bases that match TRBD2. This CDR3 comprises 15 residues. V lost 5 bases to trimming and J lost 4 bases; unmatched junction nucleotides: 5. The germline V gene encodes CDR1 SGHTA and CDR2 FQGTGA. The CDR3 reads CASSPTSGGAYEQYF. DNA of the CDR3: TGTGCCAGCAGCCCCACTAGCGGGGGGGCTTACGAGCAGTACTTC.

This clone was observed a few times. V is TRBV6-1 and J is TRBJ2-7; D might be TRBD1 (5 bases). V was clipped by 2 bases and J by 1 base, with 12 bases between them. This CDR3 is 15 amino acids long. Germline V lookup: CDR1 MNHNS, CDR2 SASEGT. CDR3 sequence: CASSEISGQSYEQYF. CDR3 sequence (DNA): TGTGCCAGCAGTGAAATCTCCGGACAATCCTACGAGCAGTACTTC.

The V and J genes are TRBV19 and TRBJ1-2, with TRBD1 identical over 8 bases. The length of the CDR3 is 15 residues. J lost 8 bases, V lost 3 bases, and 11 bases had no gene match. The germline CDR1 and CDR2 sequences are LNHDA and SQIVND (reference sequence). CDR3 sequence: CASSIRDRTLVGYTF. In nucleotides, the CDR3 is TGTGCCAGTAGTATCCGGGACAGGACCCTCGTCGGCTACACCTTC.

The chain couples TRBV4-3 to TRBJ1-5; D call uncertain. Germline V CDR1 and CDR2: LGHNA, YSLEER. The CDR3 length is 13 residues. Trimming left V 0 bases short and J 7 bases short, with 7 bases between. CDR3 DNA: TGCGCCAGCAGCCAAGATCACGGGCAGCCCCAGCATTTT. It encodes CASSQDHGQPQHF.

The DNA for the CDR3 is TGCGCCAGCAGCCATCCTATGTCTGGCCCAGGGGATGGAAACACCATATATTTT. Its protein is CASSHPMSGPGDGNTIYF. The rearrangement joins TRBV4-3 to TRBJ1-3, with D maybe TRBD1 (6 bases). From germline, CDR1 is LGHNA and CDR2 YSLEER. The CDR3 runs to 18 residues. V was pared by 3 bases and J by 3 bases, with 21 bases between.

The J gene is TRBJ1-3, the V gene TRBV28; D gene ambiguous. The V gene lost 3 bases and the J gene lost 0 bases, with 9 bases spanning the gap. CDR1 is MDHEN, CDR2 SYDVKM, per germline. CDR3 length equals 15 residues. CDR3 DNA: TGTGCCAGCAGTTTGGTTAGGAGCTCTGGAAACACCATATATTTT. Residues: CASSLVRSSGNTIYF.

This chain uses TRBV14 with TRBJ1-6; no reliable D call. Germline CDR1 reads SGHDN; CDR2 reads FVKESK. Trimming shortened V by 3 bases and J by 2 bases, and 8 bases separated the two germline ends. This CDR3 region has 15 residues. This chain's CDR3 is CASSQAGTYNSPLHF. CDR3 sequence (DNA): TGTGCCAGCAGCCAGGCGGGTACCTATAATTCACCCCTCCACTTT.